The rows below give T cell receptor beta chains drawn from one sample of a study of Ad26.COV2.S vaccination and SARS-CoV-2 variants. TCRdb's table, derived via immunoSEQ multiplex PCR, lists solely in-frame clones and lacks some. The sample lists roughly 460,000 clones, about 88% seen once, with around 1.6% in the top ten. This material consisted of peripheral blood, taken in a trial of Ad26.COV2.S vaccine versus placebo. Every receptor here comes from a person between 18 and 65 years old who received the Ad26.COV2.S COVID-19 vaccine or a placebo. The CDR3 runs from the conserved cysteine through the conserved F or W. A D gene is named only where the DNA matches it firmly. Clone size is not always given. Where it is, it says once, few, many or a class for expanded clones.

size	V	D	length	J	CDR3	DNA
NA	TRBV3-1/TRBV3-2	TRBD1	12	TRBJ1-2	CASNRQGYGYTF	TGTGCCAGCAACCGACAGGGTTATGGCTACACCTTC
NA	TRBV19	TRBD2	20	TRBJ2-5	CASSAIWGGMEAQQAETQYF	TGTGCCAGTAGTGCCATTTGGGGAGGGATGGAGGCCCAACAAGCAGAGACCCAGTACTTC
few	TRBV3-1/TRBV3-2	NA	14	TRBJ2-2	CASSQIFGHGELFF	TGTGCCAGCAGCCAAATCTTTGGACACGGGGAGCTGTTTTTT
NA	TRBV12-3/TRBV12-4	NA	12	TRBJ1-4	CASSFVGRKLFF	TGTGCCAGCAGTTTTGTCGGTCGAAAACTGTTTTTT
NA	TRBV5-1	TRBD1	15	TRBJ2-3	CASSLTGGRTDTQYF	TGCGCCAGCAGCTTGACAGGGGGACGCACAGATACGCAGTATTTT
NA	TRBV28	TRBD1	16	TRBJ2-5	CASSTSAPGGGETQYF	TGTGCCAGCAGCACGTCCGCTCCAGGGGGCGGGGAGACCCAGTACTTC
NA	TRBV19	NA	14	TRBJ1-1	CASPPSRDSSEAFF	TGTGCCAGCCCCCCGAGCCGGGATAGCTCTGAAGCTTTCTTT
few	TRBV25-1	NA	17	TRBJ2-7	CASSESAGEMGTYEQYF	TGTGCCAGCAGTGAATCAGCCGGGGAGATGGGGACCTACGAGCAGTACTTC
NA	TRBV7-9	NA	13	TRBJ1-2	CASSLIVDYGYTF	TGTGCCAGCAGCTTAATTGTGGACTATGGCTACACCTTC
NA	TRBV7-6	NA	15	TRBJ2-1	CASSLGGDSRNEQFF	TGTGCCAGCAGCTTAGGCGGGGACTCCCGCAATGAGCAGTTCTTC
NA	TRBV5-1	NA	13	TRBJ1-2	CASKEPSNYGYTF	TGCGCCAGCAAGGAACCCAGCAACTATGGCTACACCTTC
few	TRBV6-5	NA	15	TRBJ2-7	CASSYTLGAGGEQYF	TGTGCCAGCAGTTACACCCTCGGTGCGGGCGGCGAGCAGTACTTC
NA	TRBV28	NA	11	TRBJ1-1	CASSLRHEAFF	TGTGCCAGCAGTTTAAGACACGAAGCTTTCTTT
NA	TRBV18	NA	14	TRBJ1-1	CASSFVGTDTEAFF	TGTGCCAGCTCCTTCGTCGGTACGGACACTGAAGCTTTCTTT
once	TRBV6-5	TRBD1	13	TRBJ2-2	CASNRQGSGELFF	TGTGCCAGCAATAGACAGGGTTCAGGGGAGCTGTTTTTT
NA	TRBV21-1	NA	22	TRBJ2-1	CASSKGTLAGVLIRGRNNEQFF	TGTGCCAGCAGCAAAGGGACCTTAGCGGGAGTGTTAATTAGGGGACGAAACAATGAGCAGTTCTTC
once	TRBV30	NA	14	TRBJ1-5	CAWSRDHSNQPQHF	TGTGCCTGGAGCCGGGACCATAGCAATCAGCCCCAGCATTTT
NA	TRBV6-5	NA	14	TRBJ2-7	CASSYSRTVYEQYF	TGTGCCAGCAGTTACTCTCGGACTGTCTACGAGCAGTACTTC
NA	TRBV25-1	NA	14	TRBJ2-3	CASSDGGSTDTQYF	TGTGCCAGCAGTGATGGCGGATCCACAGATACGCAGTATTTT
NA	TRBV28	NA	15	TRBJ1-5	CASSPSDGVDQPQHF	TGTGCCAGCAGTCCCTCGGACGGTGTGGATCAGCCCCAGCATTTT
once	TRBV5-4	NA	15	TRBJ2-1	CASSLGSARYNEQFF	TGTGCCAGCAGCTTGGGTTCCGCCAGATACAATGAGCAGTTCTTC
NA	TRBV30	NA	14	TRBJ1-1	CAWSIGDWDTEAFF	TGTGCCTGGAGTATCGGGGATTGGGACACTGAAGCTTTCTTT
NA	TRBV7-6	NA	14	TRBJ2-7	CASSPLRKADEQYF	TGTGCCAGCAGCCCCCTGAGGAAAGCGGACGAGCAGTACTTC
NA	TRBV7-9	NA	16	TRBJ1-2	CASSIWTVNPNYGYTF	TGTGCCAGCAGCATATGGACAGTTAACCCGAACTATGGCTACACCTTC
NA	TRBV5-1	TRBD2	15	TRBJ2-1	CASKSLAGGSYEQFF	TGCGCCAGCAAGAGTCTAGCGGGAGGTTCTTATGAGCAGTTCTTC
NA	TRBV25-1	NA	13	TRBJ2-5	CASSGPRVETQYF	TGTGCCAGCAGTGGACCTAGGGTCGAGACCCAGTACTTC
NA	TRBV23-1	TRBD2	15	TRBJ2-1	CASSQGLAGVDEQFF	TGCGCCAGCAGTCAGGGACTAGCTGGGGTCGATGAGCAGTTCTTC
NA	TRBV2	TRBD1	14	TRBJ1-5	CASRWDRGNQPQHF	TGTGCCAGCAGATGGGACAGAGGTAATCAGCCCCAGCATTTT
NA	TRBV3-1/TRBV3-2	NA	17	TRBJ2-7	CASSQDRGTLLPYEQYF	TGTGCCAGCAGCCAAGATCGGGGGACCCTCCTTCCCTACGAGCAGTACTTC
NA	TRBV13	NA	14	TRBJ1-1	CASSLLRTNTEAFF	TGTGCCAGCAGCTTGTTGCGGACGAACACTGAAGCTTTCTTT
NA	TRBV19	NA	15	TRBJ1-5	CASSIEGRRNQPQHF	TGTGCCAGTAGTATAGAAGGGCGGCGCAATCAGCCCCAGCATTTT
once	TRBV5-8	NA	16	TRBJ1-5	CASSLFRGIGNQPQHF	TGTGCCAGCAGCTTGTTTCGGGGGATCGGCAATCAGCCCCAGCATTTT
NA	TRBV4-1	TRBD2	17	TRBJ2-3	CASSQGLAGLKTDTQYF	TGCGCCAGCAGCCAGGGACTAGCGGGGCTGAAGACAGATACGCAGTATTTT
NA	TRBV6-5	NA	15	TRBJ1-5	CASSYSWGFDQPQHF	TGTGCCAGCAGTTACTCGTGGGGGTTTGATCAGCCCCAGCATTTT
few	TRBV27	TRBD1	14	TRBJ2-7	CASSTGTGGYEQYF	TGTGCCAGCAGTACTGGGACAGGGGGCTACGAGCAGTACTTC
NA	TRBV18	TRBD1	16	TRBJ2-1	CASSPDRGGSYNEQFF	TGTGCCAGCTCACCTGACAGGGGCGGCTCCTACAATGAGCAGTTCTTC
NA	TRBV30	NA	14	TRBJ2-1	CAWEALGRFNEQFF	TGTGCCTGGGAGGCTCTGGGACGTTTCAATGAGCAGTTCTTC
once	TRBV3-1/TRBV3-2	TRBD1	14	TRBJ1-2	CASSQWDRNYGYTF	TGTGCCAGCAGCCAATGGGACAGGAACTATGGCTACACCTTC
NA	TRBV6-1	TRBD1	17	TRBJ1-3	CASSEQGATLSGNTIYF	TGTGCCAGCAGTGAACAGGGGGCCACTCTCTCTGGAAACACCATATATTTT
NA	TRBV9	NA	16	TRBJ2-5	CASSVGGGHLQETQYF	TGTGCCAGCAGCGTAGGTGGGGGGCACTTACAAGAGACCCAGTACTTC
once	TRBV7-2	TRBD1	16	TRBJ2-3	CASSSKTGGGTDTQYF	TGTGCCAGCAGCTCAAAGACAGGGGGGGGCACAGATACGCAGTATTTT
NA	TRBV28	NA	13	TRBJ2-5	CASSLSPQETQYF	TGTGCCAGCAGTTTATCACCCCAAGAGACCCAGTACTTC
NA	TRBV2	NA	13	TRBJ2-7	CASRDGTSYEQYF	TGTGCCAGCAGGGACGGGACTTCCTACGAGCAGTACTTC
NA	TRBV12-3/TRBV12-4	NA	13	TRBJ1-1	CASSYDRNTEAFF	TGTGCCAGCAGTTACGACAGAAACACTGAAGCTTTCTTT
once	TRBV29-1	NA	13	TRBJ2-7	CSVGIRDAYEQYF	TGCAGCGTTGGGATTCGGGACGCCTACGAGCAGTACTTC